These 16 T cell receptor beta chains came from one sample sequenced in a study of blood T cell repertoires in COVID-19. Produced via immunoSEQ multiplex PCR; TCRdb's table is partial and in-frame only. The data contain fewer than 300,000 clones, approximately 82% of them seen just once; the ten biggest clones take up about 5%. Material: PBMCs or T cells enriched from blood (not recorded which). Every receptor here comes from a man aged 35-49 years who had been exposed to COVID-19.

A few counts support this clone. The chain joins TRBV5-1 to TRBJ2-7, with 9 nucleotides matching TRBD1. CDR1 is SGHRS and CDR2 is YFSETQ in the germline V gene. The CDR3 is 14 amino acids. Unmatched junction bases numbered 6, after V lost 4 bases and J lost 4 bases. DNA of the CDR3: TGCGCCAGCAGCCCCCGGGACAGGGAATACGAGCAGTACTTC. It is translated as CASSPRDREYEQYF.

This clone was found a few times. V gene TRBV19 combines with J gene TRBJ2-1; 7 bases fit TRBD2. V lost 3 bases and J lost 0; bases outside the gene matches: 11. The length of the CDR3 is 18 residues. The germline V gene has CDR1 LNHDA and CDR2 SQIVND (reference sequence). In DNA, the CDR3 is TGTGCCAGTAGTATCGAGGGACTAAGCCTCAGCTCCTACAATGAGCAGTTCTTC. As protein: CASSIEGLSLSSYNEQFF. Using reference TRBV19 and TRBJ2-1 for the parts outside the CDR3, the full variable domain is DGGITQSPKYLFRKEGQNVTLSCEQNLNHDAMYWYRQDPGQGLRLIYYSQIVNDFQKGDIAEGYSVSREKKESFPLTVTSAQKNPTAFYLCASSIEGLSLSSYNEQFFGPGTRLTVL.

This sequence joins TRBV9 and TRBJ2-1, with TRBD2 matching 7 bases. J gave up 3 bases and V 2 bases, and 8 bases lay outside the gene matches. The CDR3 has 16 residues. CDR1 and CDR2 from the germline V gene are SGDLS and YYNGEE. CDR3 sequence: CASSVRLAGVYNEQFF. As DNA, the CDR3 is TGTGCCAGCAGCGTTCGTCTGGCGGGGGTCTACAATGAGCAGTTCTTC.

V and J are TRBV9 and TRBJ1-1, with 8 bases lining up with TRBD1. The V and J ends lost 3 bases and 8 bases, in that order; junction bases with no gene match: 9. Germline loops: CDR1 SGDLS, CDR2 YYNGEE. This CDR3 has 14 residues. Written as DNA, the CDR3 is TGTGCCAGCAGCGGCCCCGGACAGGGCACCGAAGCTTTCTTT. Its protein product is CASSGPGQGTEAFF.

V usage is TRBV6-6 and J usage is TRBJ2-1; no definite D call. Germline assignment: CDR1 MNHNY and CDR2 SVGAGI (reference sequence). CDR3 length: 11 amino acids. V was cut by 7 bases and J by 8 bases, with 9 bases left in between. CDR3 amino acids: CASMRDYEQFF. The CDR3 nucleotides read TGTGCCAGCATGCGAGACTATGAGCAGTTCTTC.

This chain links TRBV27 with TRBJ1-3; TRBD1 aligns across 8 bases. CDR3 length: 16 residues. Germline CDR1 and CDR2: MNHEY and SMNVEV (reference sequence). J gave up 0 bases and V 5 bases, and 6 bases lay outside the gene matches. CDR3 nucleotides: TGTGCCAGCAGTCCCACAGGGGGAATCTCTGGAAACACCATATATTTT. It specifies CASSPTGGISGNTIYF.

The chain carries TRBV11-2 and TRBJ1-4; TRBD1 aligns across 7 bases. Germline-derived CDR1 and CDR2 are SGHAT and FQNNGV. The V and J ends lost 4 bases and 7 bases, in that order; junction bases with no gene match: 3. There are 13 residues in the CDR3. As DNA, the CDR3 is TGTGCCAGCAGCTCAGGGACAGCTGAAAAACTGTTTTTT. The encoded protein is CASSSGTAEKLFF.

The V and J genes are TRBV6-2 or TRBV6-3 and TRBJ2-1; D may be TRBD2 (5 bases). Trimming shortened V by 5 bases and J by 10 bases, and 15 bases separated the two germline ends. Germline V gives CDR1 MNHEY, CDR2 SVGEGT. CDR3 size: 13 residues. This CDR3 is CASSARGRGEQFF. CDR3 bases: TGTGCCAGCAGTGCCCGGGGTCGCGGCGAGCAGTTCTTC.

The chain is built from TRBV20-1 and TRBJ2-7, with D perhaps TRBD2 (6 bases). The V and J ends lost 3 bases and 8 bases respectively, with 20 bases between them. This CDR3 spans 14 amino acids. Germline V gene lookup returns CDR1 DFQATT and CDR2 SNEGSKA (reference sequence). CDR3: CSASNPTRGEQQYF. Here the CDR3 DNA reads TGCAGTGCTAGTAACCCGACTAGAGGGGAGCAGCAGTACTTC.

The chain joins TRBV10-2 to TRBJ2-7; TRBD2 might be the D (5 bases). This CDR3 comprises 14 residues. Trimming removed 6 bases from V and 2 bases from J, with 14 bases in between. Germline assignment: CDR1 WSHSY and CDR2 SAAADI. This chain's CDR3 is CASSFMTNTYEQYF. The CDR3 nucleotides are TGCGCCAGCAGCTTCATGACTAATACCTACGAGCAGTACTTC.

The rearrangement links TRBV7-9 to TRBJ1-4; 8 nucleotides line up with TRBD1. The V gene's germline CDR1 is SEHNR and CDR2 FQNEAQ (reference sequence). Trimming took 5 bases from V and 1 from J; bases not matched to a gene: 6. This CDR3 is 16 amino acids long. The CDR3 loop is CASSLGQGITNEKLFF. CDR3 nucleotide sequence: TGTGCCAGCAGCCTCGGACAGGGCATAACTAATGAAAAACTGTTTTTT.

V gene TRBV6-5 combines with J gene TRBJ2-5; 9 bases match TRBD2. The CDR3 loop spans 13 amino acids. The junction had 6 bases not matched to a gene; V was cut back by 8 bases and J by 5 bases. Germline V gives CDR1 MNHEY, CDR2 SVGAGI. CDR3 region: CASGLAGAETQYF. In DNA, the CDR3 is TGTGCCAGCGGGTTAGCGGGAGCGGAGACCCAGTACTTC.

The rearrangement joins TRBV19 to TRBJ2-2; 7 bases fit TRBD2. This CDR3 contains 17 residues. Germline CDR1 and CDR2: LNHDA and SQIVND (reference sequence). V shed 6 bases, J shed 4 bases, and the junction held 14 bases outside the gene matches. CDR3 nucleotide sequence: TGTGCCAGTAGGTTTTCCGGGGCGGGAGCGGGCACCGGGGAGCTGTTTTTT. It yields the protein CASRFSGAGAGTGELFF.

The chain has TRBV6-5 and TRBJ1-5; 7 nucleotides match TRBD1. Trimming took 5 bases from V and 7 from J; bases not matched to a gene: 8. CDR1 and CDR2 (germline): MNHEY, SVGAGI. The CDR3 is 14 residues long. As DNA, the CDR3 is TGTGCCAGCAGTCCCAGGGGGTGGGAACAGCCCCAGCATTTT. This translates into CASSPRGWEQPQHF.

This sequence joins TRBV6-6 and TRBJ2-5, with a tentative D call TRBD2 (6 bases). The V gene lost 6 bases and the J gene lost 4 bases, with 15 bases spanning the gap. Germline CDR1 reads MNHNY; CDR2 reads SVGAGI (reference sequence). This CDR3 has 14 residues. Here the CDR3 reads CASRPAGGGETQYF. For the CDR3, the DNA is TGTGCCAGCAGGCCCGCCGGGGGTGGAGAGACCCAGTACTTC.

V is TRBV19 and J is TRBJ2-7, with D tentatively TRBD1 (6 bases). The CDR3 totals 14 residues. V lost 6 bases, J lost 4 bases, and 16 bases lay in between. Germline V lookup: CDR1 LNHDA, CDR2 SQIVND (reference sequence). The CDR3 sequence: CASSQGQTPYEQYF. The CDR3 DNA follows: TGTGCCAGTAGCCAAGGACAGACCCCTTACGAGCAGTACTTC.